The 5 T cell receptor beta chains reported below all come from one sample, sequenced in a study of blood T cell repertoires in COVID-19. Clones were sequenced by immunoSEQ multiplex PCR, and TCRdb holds only the in-frame ones, with some missing. The sample lists about 230,000 clones; about nine tenths were seen once. Input material: peripheral blood. These receptors were taken from a man in his forties or fifties with COVID-19, enrolled during active disease.

The J gene is TRBJ2-3, the V gene TRBV14, with a possible D match to TRBD2 (6 bases). Germline loops: CDR1 SGHDN, CDR2 FVKESK. Trimming stripped 6 bases from V and 4 bases from J, with 14 bases between. The CDR3 extends over 14 amino acids. This CDR3 is CASSFGGPADTQYF. CDR3 nucleotide sequence: TGTGCCAGCAGTTTCGGAGGGCCCGCAGATACGCAGTATTTT.

CDR3 residues: CAWSVSQETQYF. CDR3 in DNA: TGTGCCTGGAGTGTATCTCAAGAGACCCAGTACTTC. The rearrangement uses TRBV30 and TRBJ2-5; D remains unclear. Between the trimmed V and J ends, which lost 0 bases and 2 bases, there was a span of 4 bases. From germline, CDR1 is GTSNPN and CDR2 SVGIG (reference sequence). CDR3 length: 12 residues.

J is TRBJ2-1 and V is TRBV11-2; D uncertain. V was pared by 5 bases and J by 6 bases, with 8 bases between. Germline values: CDR1 SGHAT, CDR2 FQNNGV. The CDR3 contains 12 residues. The CDR3 nucleotides are TGTGCCAGCAGCATTATTTCCAATGAGCAGTTCTTC. Its protein is CASSIISNEQFF.

This clone was seen more than once but under ten times. V and J are TRBV21-1 and TRBJ2-7; the table's D call TRBD2 went unverified against the DNA. TRBV21-1 is a listed pseudogene. The CDR3 covers 10 residues. CDR3 coding DNA: TGTGCCAGACCGGGACTAGCGGGAGTTTTC. Amino acid sequence: CARPGLAGVF.

The chain employs TRBV15 and TRBJ1-4; TRBD1 matches at 8 bases. The CDR3 sequence is 15 residues long. Germline V lookup: CDR1 LNHNV, CDR2 YYDKDF (reference sequence). V dropped 1 base and J dropped 8; count of bases not matched to a gene: 6. The CDR3 is CATSRGGQGGEKLFF. The CDR3 bases are TGTGCCACCAGCAGAGGCGGACAGGGCGGGGAAAAACTGTTTTTT.